The clone carrying this T cell receptor (beta chain) was seen at least ten times. This entry comes from a study of early T cells in non-severe SARS-CoV-2 infection. Study summary: With bulk RNA from unsorted whole blood as input, sequencing yielded unpaired chains.

Attachment of unique molecular identifiers to individual cDNA molecules was performed. TCRdb re-analysed the 5' RACE reads in MiXCR, keeping a single row per CDR3 protein. Of about 61,000 distinct CDR3 sequences detected, around 12% appear once; the ten largest clones hold approximately 1.1%. Germline assignment: CDR1 DFQATT and CDR2 SNEGSKA (reference sequence). V gave up 0 bases and J gave up 3 bases, with 13 bases separating them. The CDR3 is 15 residues long. The chain employs TRBV20-1 and TRBJ2-3; D is undetermined. Specimen: whole blood, collected at baseline. This receptor was identified in an adult who was a healthcare worker with PCR-confirmed SARS-CoV-2 infection or an uninfected control (not recorded which). The donor label of this sample is uncertain. This chain's CDR3 is CSARESSAETDTQYF. The CDR3 nucleotides read TGCAGTGCTAGAGAGTCATCGGCAGAGACAGATACGCAGTATTTT.